These 4 T cell receptor beta chains were sequenced from one sample in a study of CD4 and CD8 cells across lung adenocarcinoma regions (dated by TCRdb to 2016 to 2019). The method behind the library was PCR. Sequencer: HiSeq X Ten. The public reads were quality trimmed at Q25 with fastp and then assembled into clones with MiXCR by TCRdb, keeping productive beta chains. Here each entry gathers all rows of one CDR3 protein and keeps the most common genes and DNA. Present in this sample are approximately 24,000 distinct CDR3 sequences, around 50% of which were seen just once. The ten largest clones capture around 50% of the sample. Material: CD8+ T cells from the center of a lung tumor. The cell subset or site label, read with the paper, signifies: tumor center region. The receptor set was obtained from a male donor with lung adenocarcinoma. The CD4 and CD8 labels of this study may be unreliable.

Comments on this clonotype: The junction shows a germline mismatch at one end, possibly a read error. The chain employs TRBV6-1 and TRBJ2-4, with D tentatively TRBD2 (6 bases). The CDR3 has 15 residues. Germline CDR1 MNHNS, CDR2 SASEGT. The CDR3 region is CASWGRLGDKNIQYF. Written as DNA, the CDR3 is TGTGCCAGCTGGGGGAGGCTGGGAGACAAAAATATTCAGTATTTC.

As concerns this clonotype: A much larger clone lies one base from this, so it may be a read error. The chain has TRBV28 and TRBJ2-1; TRBD2 aligns across 7 bases. The J call is in doubt because the DNA end fits TRBJ2-7 better. Germline V CDR1 and CDR2: MDHEN, SYDVKM. The CDR3 contains 17 residues. This chain's CDR3 is CASRPPHGSGSYNEQYF. The CDR3 nucleotides read TGTGCCAGCAGGCCCCCCCACGGTAGCGGGTCCTACAATGAGCAGTACTTC.

The J gene is TRBJ2-1, the V gene TRBV6-1; TRBD1 aligns across 10 bases. The ends lost 1 base at V and 7 bases at J; junction bases unmatched: 4. The CDR3 has 15 residues. The germline gives CDR1 MNHNS, CDR2 SASEGT. This CDR3 reads CASSEETGGLNEQFF. The CDR3 nucleotides are TGTGCCAGCAGTGAAGAGACAGGGGGCTTGAATGAGCAGTTCTTC.

This clonotype was observed a few times. The chain joins TRBV6-5 to TRBJ2-6, with D unresolved. V was pared by 0 bases and J by 0 bases, with 6 bases between. The CDR3 length is 16 residues. Germline-derived CDR1 and CDR2 are MNHEY and SVGAGI. The CDR3 sequence: CASSYSSFSGANVLTF. CDR3 sequence (DNA): TGTGCCAGCAGTTACTCGTCATTCTCTGGGGCCAACGTCCTGACTTTC.